What follows describes a single TCR beta chain. The CDR3 is made up of 14 amino acids. The germline CDR1 and CDR2 sequences are LNHDA and SQIVND (reference sequence). Trimming left V 7 bases short and J 1 base short, with 14 bases between. This sample stems from a study of blood T cell repertoires in COVID-19. Authors' data handling: Nucleated cell number was recorded as an estimate derived from reference gene primer amplification. Using immunoSEQ multiplex PCR, the repertoire was profiled, and TCRdb retains in-frame clones only, with some absent. That table gives V, J and clone size, and the DNA gave D and trimming. The data show about 180,000 clones, more than 70% seen once. Enrolled through a virtual design, the participants were between about 18 and 100 years of age and came from under 30 US areas. Clinical history reported by participants formed the basis on which cohorts were assigned.

The sequence came from a man aged 35 to 55 who had recovered from COVID-19. The sample comprised PBMCs or T cells enriched from blood (not recorded which). The chain is built from TRBV19 and TRBJ2-7; D is unclear. CDR3 sequence: CASKKLYSSYEQYF. The CDR3 region has the DNA TGTGCCAGTAAAAAACTGTATTCGTCCTACGAGCAGTACTTC.